The 27 T cell receptor beta chains below come from one sample, sequenced in a study of human T cells and chemical hapten exposure. TCRdb re-called the RACE reads through MiXCR, storing one row per CDR3 protein. The sample holds approximately 82,000 distinct CDR3 sequences, about an eighth seen once. Time point given: patch test 1, 2 weeks after DPC sensitization. As for treatment: therapeutic diphenylcyclopropenone sensitization with weekly scalp DPC. The sequenced sample was whole blood, obtained in connection with sensitization to the hapten diphenylcyclopropenone (DPC). The receptors shown here come from a woman aged 60 to 75 with alopecia areata. Some clones in this sample may be carry-over from other donors' samples.

This clonotype was seen ten or more times. V usage is TRBV2 and J usage is TRBJ2-3, with 10 bases fitting TRBD1. V dropped 7 bases and J dropped 7; count of bases not matched to a gene: 8. In germline, CDR1 is SNHLY, CDR2 FYNNEI. This CDR3 contains 14 residues. The CDR3 nucleotides are TGTGCCAGCACCGGGACAGGGGTGCGGAATACGCAGTATTTT. Translated: CASTGTGVRNTQYF.

There are many counts of this clonotype. The chain combines TRBV29-1 with TRBJ2-3; D may correspond to TRBD1 or TRBD2 (6 bases each). Germline V CDR1 and CDR2: SQVTM, ANQGSEA. V lost 2 bases to trimming and J lost 4 bases, with 13 bases between them. This CDR3 has 14 amino acids. CDR3 protein: CSVERGVGADTQYF. Here the CDR3 DNA reads TGCAGCGTTGAAAGGGGGGTAGGTGCAGATACGCAGTATTTT.

This clonotype has a handful of counts. The chain is built from TRBV12-5 and TRBJ2-2; D perhaps matches TRBD1 (6 bases). Germline assignment: CDR1 LGHNT and CDR2 FRNRAP. V lost 2 bases and J lost 4, with 11 bases in between. This CDR3 has 15 amino acids. The CDR3: CASGLNTGSTGELFF. The CDR3 DNA reads as TGTGCTAGTGGTTTGAACACAGGGTCCACCGGGGAGCTGTTTTTT.

In this sample, this clonotype turned up many times. The chain recombines TRBV11-2 with TRBJ1-1; the D gene is possibly TRBD1 (6 bases). Trimming left V 1 base short and J 3 bases short, with 15 bases between. The CDR3 sequence is 16 residues long. The V gene's germline CDR1 is SGHAT and CDR2 FQNNGV. CDR3 coding DNA: TGTGCCAGCAGCTTAGGAGCCAGAGGGGGGGACACTGAAGCTTTCTTT. It codes for CASSLGARGGDTEAFF.

This clonotype came up a few times. The gene calls are TRBV20-1 and TRBJ2-7, with no clear D. V was shortened by 4 bases and J by 1 base, with 11 bases between the two germline ends. This CDR3 has 13 amino acids. The V gene's germline CDR1 is DFQATT and CDR2 SNEGSKA (reference sequence). CDR3 region: CSANRPNSYEQYF. The CDR3 DNA is TGCAGTGCTAACAGACCAAATTCCTACGAGCAGTACTTC.

This clonotype was detected a few times. This chain links TRBV30 with TRBJ2-6; D is unresolved. Germline V gives CDR1 GTSNPN, CDR2 SVGIG (reference sequence). The length of the CDR3 is 15 residues. The CDR3 sequence: CSTPRMNSGANVLTF. In DNA form, the CDR3 reads TGTTCCACCCCCCGGATGAACTCTGGGGCCAACGTCCTGACTTTC.

This clonotype has ten or more counts. The V call is TRBV13, the J call TRBJ2-7, with TRBD1 matching 8 bases. The CDR3 is made up of 14 amino acids. V lost 5 bases and J lost 3; bases outside the gene matches: 6. Germline CDR1 reads PRHDT; CDR2 reads FYEKMQ (reference sequence). CDR3 sequence reads: CASSQGRGRYEQYF. CDR3 nucleotides: TGTGCCAGCAGCCAGGGCAGGGGGCGCTACGAGCAGTACTTC.

At least ten counts were recorded for this clonotype. The chain uses TRBV19 and TRBJ2-1, with 10 bases identical to TRBD2. The V gene end was trimmed by 5 bases and the J gene end by 5 bases; junction bases not matched to a gene: 15. The CDR3 extends over 18 amino acids. Germline V gene data show CDR1 as LNHDA and CDR2 as SQIVND (reference sequence). CDR3 region: CASSPYRGAGGPHNEQFF. DNA of the CDR3: TGTGCCAGTAGTCCTTACCGGGGAGCGGGGGGGCCTCACAATGAGCAGTTCTTC.

The table lists this clonotype with many counts. CDR3 sequence: CASSSLEGSSTDTQYF. The CDR3 coding sequence is TGTGCCAGCAGCTCCCTCGAGGGGTCTAGCACAGATACGCAGTATTTT. V is TRBV11-2 and J is TRBJ2-3; D may correspond to TRBD1 or TRBD2 (5 bases each). The CDR3 has 16 amino acids. Trimming removed 4 bases from V and 0 bases from J, with 14 bases in between. Germline CDR1 is SGHAT and CDR2 is FQNNGV. Complete variable domain (other parts from reference TRBV11-2 and TRBJ2-3): EAGVAQSPRYKIIEKRQSVAFWCNPISGHATLYWYQQILGQGPKLLIQFQNNGVVDDSQLPKDRFSAERLKGVDSTLKIQPAKLEDSAVYLCASSSLEGSSTDTQYFGPGTRLTVL.

V and J are TRBV18 and TRBJ1-5; 7 positions match TRBD1. Looked up from germline, CDR1 is KGHSH and CDR2 is LQKENI. V trimming: 4 bases; J trimming: 3 bases; junction bases outside the gene matches: 9. The CDR3 extends over 16 amino acids. Written as DNA, the CDR3 is TGTGCCAGCTCACGTATTCCGGGACAGACCAATCAGCCCCAGCATTTT. The encoded protein is CASSRIPGQTNQPQHF.

This clonotype was recorded at least ten times. V usage is TRBV7-9 and J usage is TRBJ2-7, with D maybe TRBD1 (6 bases). V lost 4 bases and J 7 bases, leaving 14 bases between the germline ends. In germline, CDR1 is SEHNR, CDR2 FQNEAQ (reference sequence). This CDR3 is built from 13 residues. The CDR3 region has the DNA TGTGCCAGCAGCTGGGGACACTCTTGGGAGCAGTACTTC. It codes for CASSWGHSWEQYF.

This clonotype has just one count. Since a much larger clone is just one base distant, this may be a read error. V usage is TRBV3-1 and J usage is TRBJ2-5; possibly TRBD2 for D (5 bases). Germline loops: CDR1 LGHDT, CDR2 YNNKEL (reference sequence). V shed 0 bases and J shed 1 base, with 9 bases lying between them. This CDR3 region has 15 residues. This CDR3 is CASSQDEGGQETQYF. The CDR3 DNA follows: TGTGCCAGCAGCCAAGACGAGGGCGGCCAAGAGACCCAGTACTTC.

This clonotype was seen only a few times. This rearrangement joins TRBV19 to TRBJ1-5; tentatively, D is TRBD1 (5 bases). The CDR3 consists of 16 residues. CDR1 is LNHDA and CDR2 is SQIVND in the germline V gene (reference sequence). Deletions cut 6 bases from V and 0 bases from J, with 15 bases between. For the CDR3, the DNA is TGTGCCAGTAGGAGAACAGGACGGGATAGCAATCAGCCCCAGCATTTT. Amino acid sequence: CASRRTGRDSNQPQHF.

The V and J genes are TRBV6-6 and TRBJ1-6; TRBD1 is a possible D gene (6 bases). This CDR3 is 16 amino acids long. The V end lost 5 bases, the J end lost 8 bases, and 19 bases lay between the germline ends. CDR1 MNHNY and CDR2 SVGAGI come from the germline V gene (reference sequence). The CDR3 loop is CASSQEGTKVYSPLHF. The CDR3 DNA reads TGTGCCAGCAGTCAAGAAGGGACAAAAGTTTATTCACCCCTCCACTTT.

This clonotype showed up just a few times. The gene calls are TRBV7-8 and TRBJ1-1; D possibly corresponds to TRBD1 (5 bases). Trimming removed 5 bases from V and 4 bases from J, with 14 bases in between. The CDR3 is 14 residues long. Germline V lookup: CDR1 SGHVS, CDR2 FQNEAQ. The chain's CDR3 is CASSRGRAGTEAFF. As DNA, the CDR3 is TGTGCCAGCAGCAGAGGCAGGGCAGGCACTGAAGCTTTCTTT.

The chain couples TRBV9 to TRBJ2-2, with D uncertain. V gave up 2 bases and J gave up 6 bases, with 2 bases separating them. This CDR3 region has 11 residues. CDR1 and CDR2 from the germline V gene are SGDLS and YYNGEE. The CDR3 nucleotides read TGTGCCAGCAGCGTCGCCGGGGAGCTGTTTTTT. Residues: CASSVAGELFF. The full variable domain, with the rest looked up from reference TRBV9 and TRBJ2-2, is DSGVTQTPKHLITATGQRVTLRCSPRSGDLSVYWYQQSLDQGLQFLIQYYNGEERAKGNILERFSAQQFPDLHSELNLSSLELGDSALYFCASSVAGELFFGEGSRLTVL.

The sample holds a few counts of this clonotype. This chain links TRBV21-1 with TRBJ1-5; TRBD1 is taken as the D call from the table, unchecked against the DNA. TRBV21-1 is a known pseudogene. CDR3 size: 13 residues. The CDR3 is CASGTGVNQPQHF. CDR3 in DNA: TGTGCCAGCGGGACAGGGGTAAATCAGCCCCAGCATTTT.

This clonotype has just a few counts. The V and J genes are TRBV7-3 and TRBJ2-3; 7 bases line up with TRBD2. V shed 5 bases and J 3 bases; nucleotides not matched to a gene: 5. The CDR3 is 14 amino acids. Germline values: CDR1 SGHTA, CDR2 FQGTGA. The CDR3 sequence is CASSPSGVTDTQYF. DNA of the CDR3: TGTGCCAGCAGCCCAAGCGGGGTGACAGATACGCAGTATTTT.

This clonotype was seen repeatedly, ten times or more. The chain combines TRBV16 with TRBJ1-1; D remains unclear. The CDR3 is 16 amino acids. Looked up from germline, CDR1 is KGHSY and CDR2 is FQNENV. V lost 0 bases to trimming and J lost 1 base, with 12 bases between them. The CDR3 bases are TGTGCCAGCAGCCAATCAGGGAGACTACAGAACACTGAAGCTTTCTTT. This codes for CASSQSGRLQNTEAFF.

This clonotype was seen only a few times. This rearrangement joins TRBV7-9 to TRBJ1-2, with D unclear. Germline lookup yields CDR1 SEHNR and CDR2 FQNEAQ (reference sequence). With 5 bases removed from V and 4 bases from J, the gap between germline ends came to 11 bases. The CDR3 has 13 residues. CDR3 region: CASSSRVLYGYTF. CDR3 nucleotide sequence: TGTGCCAGCAGCAGCCGGGTCCTCTATGGCTACACCTTC.

The CDR3 protein is CSAREAGGLSDTQYF. CDR3 DNA: TGCAGTGCTAGGGAAGCGGGGGGGCTTTCAGATACGCAGTATTTT. The gene calls are TRBV20-1 and TRBJ2-3; 10 nucleotides align to TRBD2. The CDR3 has 15 residues. Germline CDR1 reads DFQATT; CDR2 reads SNEGSKA (reference sequence). Losses at the gene ends were 3 bases for V and 4 bases for J; bases not matched to a gene: 7.

The chain employs TRBV7-9 and TRBJ1-4; TRBD1 is a possible D gene (5 bases). Trimming stripped 1 base from V and 5 bases from J, with 14 bases between. Per the germline V gene, CDR1 is SEHNR and CDR2 is FQNEAQ (reference sequence). This CDR3 is 16 amino acids long. The CDR3: CASSLDRGTENEKLFF. The CDR3 DNA is TGTGCCAGCAGCTTAGATCGGGGGACGGAGAATGAAAAACTGTTTTTT.

This clonotype showed up many times. The chain links TRBV7-9 to TRBJ2-3, with D perhaps matching TRBD2 (6 bases). Trimming removed 1 base from V and 3 bases from J, with 11 bases in between. The CDR3 is made up of 15 amino acids. From germline, CDR1 is SEHNR and CDR2 FQNEAQ (reference sequence). The CDR3 sequence is CASSLGQGLTDTQYF. CDR3 nucleotide sequence: TGTGCCAGCAGCTTAGGGCAGGGACTGACAGATACGCAGTATTTT.

The chain combines TRBV9 with TRBJ2-7; 7 nucleotides line up with TRBD2. V gave up 4 bases and J gave up 4 bases; unmatched junction bases: 8. This CDR3 spans 14 amino acids. Germline loops: CDR1 SGDLS, CDR2 YYNGEE. DNA of the CDR3: TGTGCCAGCAGCTTCACGACTAGCTCGTACGAGCAGTACTTC. The encoded protein is CASSFTTSSYEQYF.

This clonotype came up many times. The genes are TRBV5-1 and TRBJ2-7; 8 bases fit TRBD2. The germline gives CDR1 SGHRS, CDR2 YFSETQ. The CDR3 consists of 13 residues. Trimming cost V 3 bases and J 3 bases; bases outside gene matches: 2. The CDR3 loop is CASSSSGGYEQYF. In DNA, the CDR3 is TGCGCCAGCAGCTCGAGCGGGGGCTACGAGCAGTACTTC.

This clonotype was seen repeatedly, ten times or more. The J gene is TRBJ2-7, the V gene TRBV7-9, with TRBD2 matching over 11 bases. With V trimmed by 1 base and J by 2 bases, 10 bases remained unmatched. Germline V lookup: CDR1 SEHNR, CDR2 FQNEAQ (reference sequence). The CDR3 extends over 18 amino acids. In nucleotides, the CDR3 is TGTGCCAGCAGCTTAGATCGTGCTAGCGGGGGGAACCCCTACGAGCAGTACTTC. Residues: CASSLDRASGGNPYEQYF.

The J gene is TRBJ1-1, the V gene TRBV11-2; D uncertain. Trimming removed 5 bases from V and 11 bases from J, with 12 bases in between. The CDR3 totals 11 residues. Germline lookup yields CDR1 SGHAT and CDR2 FQNNGV. As DNA, the CDR3 is TGTGCCAGCAGCCAAATACAGAGGGCTTTCTTT. Protein: CASSQIQRAFF.